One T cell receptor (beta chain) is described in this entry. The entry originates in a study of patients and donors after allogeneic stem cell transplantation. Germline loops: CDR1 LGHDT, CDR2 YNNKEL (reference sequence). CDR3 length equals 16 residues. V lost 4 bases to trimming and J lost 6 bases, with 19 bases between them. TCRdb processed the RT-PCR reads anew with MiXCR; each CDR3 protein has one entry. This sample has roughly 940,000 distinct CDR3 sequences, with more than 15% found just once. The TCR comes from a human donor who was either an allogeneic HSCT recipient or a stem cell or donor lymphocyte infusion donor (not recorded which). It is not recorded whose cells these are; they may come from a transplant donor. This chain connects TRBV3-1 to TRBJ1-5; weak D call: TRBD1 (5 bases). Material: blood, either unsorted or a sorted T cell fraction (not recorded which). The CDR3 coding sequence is TGTGCCAGCAGCCTGGGAGGGGTCCGGCCCTCTCAGCCCCAGCATTTT. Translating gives CASSLGGVRPSQPQHF.